A selection of T cell receptor beta chains follows, all from one sample in a study of shared T cell receptors in the human thymus. Some clones are missing from TCRdb's copy, which holds only in-frame ones; the method was immunoSEQ multiplex PCR. There are 720,000 or so clones in the sample; around 85% occur only once, and roughly 0.01% lies in the top ten. These same data were also listed under a study on human thymus T cells.

The material sequenced was thymocytes. These receptors originate from a girl under three years old with a congenital heart defect. The conserved cysteine and the conserved F or W are not part of the CDR3 here. Fields, in order: V gene, clone size, J gene, CDR3 protein. A row's size may be missing; if present it is once, few, many or a size class.

V gene: TRBV25-1; clone size: NA; J gene: TRBJ1-1; CDR3 protein: ASSDPTSEAF
V gene: TRBV27; clone size: NA; J gene: TRBJ2-5; CDR3 protein: ASSLSTVLETQY
V gene: TRBV28; clone size: NA; J gene: TRBJ1-6; CDR3 protein: ASSPTGTNSPLH
V gene: TRBV6-1; clone size: few; J gene: TRBJ1-6; CDR3 protein: ASSEALRVRLSPLH
V gene: TRBV9; clone size: NA; J gene: TRBJ2-1; CDR3 protein: ASSVVSSPGLAGGPILRNEQF
V gene: TRBV6-5; clone size: NA; J gene: TRBJ2-3; CDR3 protein: ASSSGGGAGDTQY
V gene: TRBV2; clone size: NA; J gene: TRBJ2-3; CDR3 protein: ASSGTSTDTQY
V gene: TRBV19; clone size: few; J gene: TRBJ2-3; CDR3 protein: ASTEIWDSSWDTQY
V gene: TRBV9; clone size: NA; J gene: TRBJ1-1; CDR3 protein: ASSPRELDTEAF
V gene: TRBV6-6; clone size: NA; J gene: TRBJ2-7; CDR3 protein: ASSYPPQDSYEQY
V gene: TRBV16; clone size: once; J gene: TRBJ2-5; CDR3 protein: ASSLFSRGRAETQY
V gene: TRBV30; clone size: NA; J gene: TRBJ1-2; CDR3 protein: AQRSHGYT
V gene: TRBV5-1; clone size: NA; J gene: TRBJ2-7; CDR3 protein: ASRLTRQGGYEQY
V gene: TRBV2; clone size: NA; J gene: TRBJ1-1; CDR3 protein: ASSESSAGGVRRAGWETEAF
V gene: TRBV28; clone size: NA; J gene: TRBJ2-7; CDR3 protein: ASSLHLGQGGNEQY
V gene: TRBV25-1; clone size: NA; J gene: TRBJ1-5; CDR3 protein: ASSPDRLNQPQH
V gene: TRBV6-1; clone size: NA; J gene: TRBJ1-1; CDR3 protein: ASSEVGGTALPNTEAF
V gene: TRBV5-8; clone size: NA; J gene: TRBJ1-3; CDR3 protein: ASSGSGTVSGNTIY
V gene: TRBV5-8; clone size: NA; J gene: TRBJ1-2; CDR3 protein: ASSPAPRQGAKGYGYT
V gene: TRBV5-6; clone size: once; J gene: TRBJ1-1; CDR3 protein: ASSLGPRVGTEAF
V gene: TRBV7-9; clone size: NA; J gene: TRBJ2-7; CDR3 protein: ASSNHRDRASEQY
V gene: TRBV5-6; clone size: NA; J gene: TRBJ2-7; CDR3 protein: ASSKGQGGEQY
V gene: TRBV28; clone size: NA; J gene: TRBJ2-7; CDR3 protein: ASSLGASGTPEQY
V gene: TRBV25-1; clone size: NA; J gene: TRBJ1-1; CDR3 protein: ASSEFPQEAF
V gene: TRBV7-2; clone size: NA; J gene: TRBJ2-3; CDR3 protein: ASSYPTGVVDTQY
V gene: TRBV6-1; clone size: NA; J gene: TRBJ1-1; CDR3 protein: ASSEGQDKMAF
V gene: TRBV28; clone size: once; J gene: TRBJ1-1; CDR3 protein: ASSHGTGAAAEAF
V gene: TRBV27; clone size: NA; J gene: TRBJ2-7; CDR3 protein: ASSLSVRVSYEQY
V gene: TRBV5-4; clone size: NA; J gene: TRBJ2-5; CDR3 protein: ASSPGYELMKETQY
V gene: TRBV4-1; clone size: NA; J gene: TRBJ1-2; CDR3 protein: ASLGGYRFGRPNYGYT
V gene: TRBV6-6; clone size: NA; J gene: TRBJ2-5; CDR3 protein: ASSWPGQGCETQY
V gene: TRBV28; clone size: NA; J gene: TRBJ1-2; CDR3 protein: ASTSWKGVLLYGYT
V gene: TRBV7-9; clone size: once; J gene: TRBJ1-2; CDR3 protein: ASSFKQRQGVDGYT